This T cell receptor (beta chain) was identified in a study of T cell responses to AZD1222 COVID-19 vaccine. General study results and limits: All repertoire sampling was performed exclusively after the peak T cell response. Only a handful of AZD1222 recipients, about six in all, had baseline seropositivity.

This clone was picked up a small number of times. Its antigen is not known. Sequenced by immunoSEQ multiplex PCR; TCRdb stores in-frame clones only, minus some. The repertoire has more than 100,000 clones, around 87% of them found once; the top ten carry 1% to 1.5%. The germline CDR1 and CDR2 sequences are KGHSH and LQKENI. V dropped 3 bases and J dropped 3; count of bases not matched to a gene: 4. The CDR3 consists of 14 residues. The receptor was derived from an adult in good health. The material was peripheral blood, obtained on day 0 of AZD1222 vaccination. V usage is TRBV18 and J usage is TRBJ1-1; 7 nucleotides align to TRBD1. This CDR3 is CASSPPDRYTEAFF. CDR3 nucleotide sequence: TGTGCCAGCTCACCCCCGGACAGGTACACTGAAGCTTTCTTT.